Below, 32 T cell receptor beta chains from the same sample are listed, as sequenced in a study of shared clonotypes between healthy human individuals. TCRdb's table, derived via immunoSEQ multiplex PCR, lists solely in-frame clones and lacks some. The repertoire has roughly 760,000 clones, approximately 79% of them found once; the top ten carry over 1.5%. The specimen sequenced was memory CD4+ T cells sorted from blood. Subset noted: CD45RA-negative fraction. All receptors derive from a woman under 40 in good health.

The chain couples TRBV21-1 to TRBJ2-3; the table's D call TRBD2 went unverified against the DNA. TRBV21-1 is described as a pseudogene. The CDR3 totals 17 residues. The CDR3 bases are TGTGCCAGCAGCAAAGTACTCGCGGGCGTCTCCACAGATACGCAGTATTTT. It codes for CASSKVLAGVSTDTQYF.

The chain employs TRBV7-8 and TRBJ2-3; TRBD1 agrees at 7 bases. This CDR3 is built from 14 residues. Germline V gene lookup returns CDR1 SGHVS and CDR2 FQNEAQ. J was trimmed by 0 bases and V by 5 bases; bases with no gene match: 2. The CDR3 here is CASSPQGSTDTQYF. The CDR3 DNA sequence: TGTGCCAGCAGCCCACAGGGGAGCACAGATACGCAGTATTTT. Drawing the rest from reference TRBV7-8 and TRBJ2-3, the complete variable domain is GAGVSQSPRYKVAKRGQDVALRCDPISGHVSLFWYQQALGQGPEFLTYFQNEAQLDKSGLPSDRFFAERPEGSVSTLKIQRTQQEDSAVYLCASSPQGSTDTQYFGPGTRLTVL.

In its sample, this clone was seen a few times. This chain joins TRBV5-1 and TRBJ1-1; D is unresolved. CDR3 size: 15 residues. V lost 0 bases to trimming and J lost 5 bases, with 14 bases between them. Germline V gene lookup returns CDR1 SGHRS and CDR2 YFSETQ. The CDR3 coding sequence is TGCGCCAGCAGCTTGGTGCCGGGCACCCTTACTGAAGCTTTCTTT. Its translation: CASSLVPGTLTEAFF.

This sequence joins TRBV11-2 and TRBJ2-2; a possible D gene is TRBD1 (6 bases). V was cut by 1 base and J by 4 bases, with 13 bases left in between. The CDR3 runs to 16 residues. CDR1 is SGHAT and CDR2 is FQNNGV in the germline V gene. CDR3 amino acids: CASSLAQGLGTGELFF. The DNA for the CDR3 is TGTGCCAGCAGCTTAGCACAGGGTTTGGGCACCGGGGAGCTGTTTTTT.

The chain has TRBV29-1 and TRBJ2-3, with 15 bases lining up with TRBD2. Per the germline V gene, CDR1 is SQVTM and CDR2 is ANQGSEA. This CDR3 has 17 amino acids. Unmatched junction bases numbered 6, after V lost 5 bases and J lost 0 bases. This CDR3 reads CSVLGTSGRISTDTQYF. The CDR3 coding sequence is TGCAGCGTTTTAGGGACTAGCGGGAGGATCAGCACAGATACGCAGTATTTT.

The genes are TRBV5-1 and TRBJ2-1; perhaps TRBD2 as D (5 bases). Deletions cut 2 bases from V and 0 bases from J, with 9 bases between. Germline V lookup: CDR1 SGHRS, CDR2 YFSETQ. The CDR3 totals 15 residues. CDR3 DNA: TGCGCCAGCAGCTTTAGCGCGAGCTCCTACAATGAGCAGTTCTTC. Encoded protein: CASSFSASSYNEQFF.

The chain joins TRBV7-2 to TRBJ2-2; a possible D gene is TRBD2 (5 bases). Trimming took off 3 bases at V and 3 bases at J, with 14 bases between the two ends. Per germline, CDR1 SGHTA and CDR2 FQGNSA. CDR3 length: 16 amino acids. Here the CDR3 DNA reads TGTGCCAGCAGCTTTAGAGGCGCGGGTGACACCGGGGAGCTGTTTTTT. Its translation is CASSFRGAGDTGELFF.

The V and J genes are TRBV27 and TRBJ2-5; 8 bases align to TRBD1. Germline loops: CDR1 MNHEY, CDR2 SMNVEV (reference sequence). J gave up 10 bases and V 6 bases, and 16 bases lay outside the gene matches. This CDR3 spans 15 amino acids. The CDR3 DNA reads TGTGCCAGCAGGTCTACAGGGGGGCTCCGGGTGGGCCAGTACTTC. Translating it yields CASRSTGGLRVGQYF.

The chain is built from TRBV27 and TRBJ2-6; 11 bases are shared with TRBD1. V shed 8 bases, J shed 0 bases, and the junction held 6 bases outside the gene matches. Per germline, CDR1 MNHEY and CDR2 SMNVEV (reference sequence). This CDR3 is built from 17 residues. For the CDR3, the DNA is TGTGCCAGCGGAACCGGGACAGGGGGCTCTGGGGCCAACGTCCTGACTTTC. It codes for CASGTGTGGSGANVLTF.

The chain joins TRBV6-5 to TRBJ2-1; tentatively, D is TRBD1 (6 bases). V was shortened by 5 bases and J by 13 bases, with 12 bases between the two germline ends. Germline values: CDR1 MNHEY, CDR2 SVGAGI. This CDR3 region has 11 residues. In DNA, the CDR3 is TGTGCCAGCAGTCTCGGGACAAAACAGTTCTTC. Translated: CASSLGTKQFF.

This clone has a single count. The J gene is TRBJ2-6, the V gene TRBV18; no clear D gene. The CDR3 runs 15 residues. Germline V CDR1 and CDR2: KGHSH, LQKENI. The ends were cut back, 3 bases at V and 0 bases at J, with 6 bases in the middle. CDR3 bases: TGTGCCAGCTCACCGACGAGCTCTGGGGCCAACGTCCTGACTTTC. As protein: CASSPTSSGANVLTF.

V usage is TRBV2 and J usage is TRBJ1-2; D perhaps matches TRBD1 (5 bases). The V gene's germline CDR1 is SNHLY and CDR2 FYNNEI. Trimming took 6 bases from V and 0 from J, leaving 8 bases between them. The CDR3 has 13 amino acids. In DNA form, the CDR3 reads TGTGCCAGCAGGCAGGGAGCTAACTATGGCTACACCTTC. This translates into CASRQGANYGYTF.

The chain combines TRBV27 with TRBJ2-1; 11 nucleotides line up with TRBD2. This CDR3 is 15 amino acids long. CDR1 is MNHEY, CDR2 SMNVEV, per germline (reference sequence). V shed 0 bases and J 9 bases; nucleotides not matched to a gene: 4. CDR3 in amino acids: CASSLSTSGTGEQFF. CDR3 sequence (DNA): TGTGCCAGCAGTTTATCGACTAGCGGGACGGGTGAGCAGTTCTTC.

V gene TRBV5-1 combines with J gene TRBJ1-5; D unclear. Trimming left V 1 base short and J 6 bases short, with 8 bases between. Germline CDR1 and CDR2: SGHRS and YFSETQ. The CDR3 extends over 13 amino acids. The CDR3 loop is CASSLTEGQPQHF. DNA of the CDR3: TGCGCCAGCAGCTTGACAGAAGGTCAGCCCCAGCATTTT.

In the case of this clone: Other DNA sequences in this sample translate to the same CDR3. Written as DNA, the CDR3 is TGTGCCAGCAGCTCCACAGGGAACTATGGCTACACCTTC. It codes for CASSSTGNYGYTF. This chain links TRBV6-6 with TRBJ1-2; tentative D call: TRBD1 (6 bases). The CDR3 extends over 13 amino acids. Per germline, CDR1 MNHNY and CDR2 SVGAGI (reference sequence). Trimming left V 6 bases short and J 2 bases short, with 10 bases between.

This chain joins TRBV6-1 and TRBJ1-5; D is undetermined. This CDR3 region has 14 residues. V was shortened by 3 bases and J by 6 bases, with 12 bases between the two germline ends. CDR1 and CDR2 from the germline V gene are MNHNS and SASEGT. The CDR3 DNA sequence: TGTGCCAGCAGTGAGGGCGGTTACATTCAGCCCCAGCATTTT. It encodes CASSEGGYIQPQHF.

This clone was seen more than once but under ten times. V and J are TRBV5-1 and TRBJ1-3, with a tentative D call TRBD1 (6 bases). V was pared by 2 bases and J by 0 bases, with 9 bases between. CDR3 size: 15 residues. Germline-derived CDR1 and CDR2 are SGHRS and YFSETQ. CDR3 region: CASSLQGSSGNTIYF. The CDR3 region has the DNA TGCGCCAGCAGCTTACAGGGTTCCTCTGGAAACACCATATATTTT.

A note on this clone: The sample carries other DNA sequences with the same CDR3. The chain recombines TRBV15 with TRBJ2-7; possibly TRBD1 or TRBD2 for D (6 bases each). Germline V gives CDR1 LNHNV, CDR2 YYDKDF (reference sequence). The V gene lost 0 bases and the J gene lost 4 bases, with 10 bases spanning the gap. This CDR3 comprises 14 residues. CDR3 sequence reads: CATSRDKGGYEQYF. CDR3 in DNA: TGTGCCACCAGCAGAGATAAGGGGGGATACGAGCAGTACTTC. Full variable domain (missing parts from reference TRBV15 and TRBJ2-7): DAMVIQNPRYQVTQFGKPVTLSCSQTLNHNVMYWYQQKSSQAPKLLFHYYDKDFNNEADTPDNFQSRRPNTSFCFLDIRSPGLGDTAMYLCATSRDKGGYEQYFGPGTRLTVT.

This rearrangement joins TRBV7-9 to TRBJ2-1; D uncertain. CDR3 length: 17 amino acids. From germline, CDR1 is SEHNR and CDR2 FQNEAQ (reference sequence). Trimming shortened V by 4 bases and J by 3 bases, and 19 bases separated the two germline ends. CDR3 protein: CASSSLDGAFFYNEQFF. The CDR3 bases are TGTGCCAGCAGCTCGCTAGACGGAGCCTTTTTCTACAATGAGCAGTTCTTC.

The V call is TRBV11-2, the J call TRBJ2-7; the D is unclear. Germline lookup yields CDR1 SGHAT and CDR2 FQNNGV. Trimming took off 5 bases at V and 3 bases at J, with 17 bases between the two ends. There are 15 residues in the CDR3. CDR3: CASSAFSSSIYEQYF. The CDR3 coding sequence is TGTGCCAGCAGCGCCTTTAGCTCTAGTATCTACGAGCAGTACTTC.

This clone was found many times. CDR3 coding DNA: TGTGCCAGCAGCTTGGCCGGGGAGGGCACAGATACGCAGTATTTT. Its protein product is CASSLAGEGTDTQYF. The gene calls are TRBV5-4 and TRBJ2-3; TRBD2 might be the D (6 bases). The germline gives CDR1 SGHNT, CDR2 YYREEE (reference sequence). This CDR3 is built from 15 residues. Trimming pared 0 bases from V and 1 base from J, leaving 9 bases between.

The rearrangement links TRBV28 to TRBJ1-4, with D tentatively TRBD1 (6 bases). The CDR3 covers 16 residues. Germline loops: CDR1 MDHEN, CDR2 SYDVKM. The V end was cut by 5 bases, the J end by 3 bases, with 16 bases between. The DNA for the CDR3 is TGTGCCAGCAGTATCCTCCCCCGGACAGCTAATGAAAAACTGTTTTTT. Its protein product is CASSILPRTANEKLFF. The variable domain in full, completed from reference TRBV28 and TRBJ1-4, reads DVKVTQSSRYLVKRTGEKVFLECVQDMDHENMFWYRQDPGLGLRLIYFSYDVKMKEKGDIPEGYSVSREKKERFSLILESASTNQTSMYLCASSILPRTANEKLFFGSGTQLSVL.

V and J are TRBV30 and TRBJ1-2, with D maybe TRBD1 (5 bases). The CDR3 loop spans 16 amino acids. Germline CDR1 reads GTSNPN; CDR2 reads SVGIG (reference sequence). Trimming removed 0 bases from V and 1 base from J, with 15 bases in between. The CDR3 DNA is TGTGCCTGGAGTGTTTTGGGGACCGGGGGTAACTATGGCTACACCTTC. This translates into CAWSVLGTGGNYGYTF.

The gene calls are TRBV6-6 and TRBJ1-1; D call uncertain. The CDR3 is made up of 13 amino acids. V dropped 6 bases and J dropped 2 bases, with 10 bases sitting between them. The germline gives CDR1 MNHNY, CDR2 SVGAGI (reference sequence). CDR3 DNA: TGTGCCAGCAGCCTAACGGCTAACACTGAAGCTTTCTTT. The encoded protein is CASSLTANTEAFF.

This clone was seen only once. V and J are TRBV2 and TRBJ2-4; 7 nucleotides align to TRBD2. Germline V gene data show CDR1 as SNHLY and CDR2 as FYNNEI. J lost 0 bases, V lost 8 bases, and 4 bases had no gene match. The CDR3 is 14 amino acids. In DNA, the CDR3 is TGTGCCAGCGGGGAGGGCGGAGCCAAAAACATTCAGTACTTC. Its protein product is CASGEGGAKNIQYF.

The V call is TRBV7-8, the J call TRBJ2-2; 9 bases line up with TRBD2. J was trimmed by 0 bases and V by 1 base; bases with no gene match: 3. In germline, CDR1 is SGHVS, CDR2 FQNEAQ. This CDR3 has 17 amino acids. CDR3 in DNA: TGTGCCAGCAGCTTAGTGCCTAGCGGGACGAACACCGGGGAGCTGTTTTTT. Translated, it gives CASSLVPSGTNTGELFF.

The table lists this clone with a count of one. This rearrangement joins TRBV27 to TRBJ2-6; 9 nucleotides match TRBD1. In germline, CDR1 is MNHEY, CDR2 SMNVEV (reference sequence). With V trimmed by 5 bases and J by 1 base, 9 bases remained unmatched. The CDR3 length is 18 residues. The CDR3 region has the DNA TGTGCCAGCAGTCCGAGGGACAGGGTTATATCTGGGGCCAACGTCCTGACTTTC. Protein sequence: CASSPRDRVISGANVLTF.

Note on this clone: Other DNA sequences in the same sample also yield this CDR3. The chain joins TRBV5-1 to TRBJ2-1, with 7 positions matching TRBD2. V was clipped by 3 bases and J by 3 bases; unmatched bases: 3. The length of the CDR3 is 14 residues. Germline assignment: CDR1 SGHRS and CDR2 YFSETQ. This CDR3 is CASSSQRGYNEQFF. CDR3 nucleotides: TGCGCCAGCAGCTCCCAGCGGGGCTACAATGAGCAGTTCTTC.

The gene calls are TRBV5-4 and TRBJ2-2, with TRBD2 identical over 7 bases. Germline assignment: CDR1 SGHNT and CDR2 YYREEE (reference sequence). With V trimmed by 2 bases and J by 2 bases, 6 bases remained unmatched. The CDR3 contains 16 residues. CDR3 DNA sequence: TGTGCCAGCAGCTTTGGTCCAGCGGGAAACACCGGGGAGCTGTTTTTT. This encodes CASSFGPAGNTGELFF. Combining the CDR3 with reference TRBV5-4 and TRBJ2-2 gives the whole variable domain ETGVTQSPTHLIKTRGQQVTLRCSSQSGHNTVSWYQQALGQGPQFIFQYYREEENGRGNFPPRFSGLQFPNYSSELNVNALELDDSALYLCASSFGPAGNTGELFFGEGSRLTVL.

This chain joins TRBV6-1 and TRBJ2-1; D is perhaps TRBD2 (5 bases). Germline V gene lookup returns CDR1 MNHNS and CDR2 SASEGT. This CDR3 region has 13 residues. Trimming took 2 bases from V and 13 from J, leaving 15 bases between them. The DNA of the CDR3 is TGTGCCAGCAGTGAAAACATAGGGCGGGCTCAGTTCTTC. As protein: CASSENIGRAQFF.

This clone was observed a few times. The chain carries TRBV2 and TRBJ2-2; 8 nucleotides match TRBD2. The trim removed 9 bases at V and 4 bases at J, leaving 10 bases unmatched. Germline V gives CDR1 SNHLY, CDR2 FYNNEI. This CDR3 region has 15 residues. This chain's CDR3 is CASMLSGSATGELFF. In nucleotides, the CDR3 is TGTGCCAGTATGTTAAGCGGGAGTGCCACCGGGGAGCTGTTTTTT.

The genes are TRBV7-9 and TRBJ2-1; 9 nucleotides agree with TRBD1. V gave up 4 bases and J gave up 6 bases; unmatched junction bases: 7. CDR3 size: 15 residues. CDR1 and CDR2 from the germline V gene are SEHNR and FQNEAQ (reference sequence). The CDR3 sequence is CASSSGQGRSNEQFF. The CDR3, as DNA: TGTGCCAGCAGCTCAGGACAGGGGAGATCCAATGAGCAGTTCTTC.